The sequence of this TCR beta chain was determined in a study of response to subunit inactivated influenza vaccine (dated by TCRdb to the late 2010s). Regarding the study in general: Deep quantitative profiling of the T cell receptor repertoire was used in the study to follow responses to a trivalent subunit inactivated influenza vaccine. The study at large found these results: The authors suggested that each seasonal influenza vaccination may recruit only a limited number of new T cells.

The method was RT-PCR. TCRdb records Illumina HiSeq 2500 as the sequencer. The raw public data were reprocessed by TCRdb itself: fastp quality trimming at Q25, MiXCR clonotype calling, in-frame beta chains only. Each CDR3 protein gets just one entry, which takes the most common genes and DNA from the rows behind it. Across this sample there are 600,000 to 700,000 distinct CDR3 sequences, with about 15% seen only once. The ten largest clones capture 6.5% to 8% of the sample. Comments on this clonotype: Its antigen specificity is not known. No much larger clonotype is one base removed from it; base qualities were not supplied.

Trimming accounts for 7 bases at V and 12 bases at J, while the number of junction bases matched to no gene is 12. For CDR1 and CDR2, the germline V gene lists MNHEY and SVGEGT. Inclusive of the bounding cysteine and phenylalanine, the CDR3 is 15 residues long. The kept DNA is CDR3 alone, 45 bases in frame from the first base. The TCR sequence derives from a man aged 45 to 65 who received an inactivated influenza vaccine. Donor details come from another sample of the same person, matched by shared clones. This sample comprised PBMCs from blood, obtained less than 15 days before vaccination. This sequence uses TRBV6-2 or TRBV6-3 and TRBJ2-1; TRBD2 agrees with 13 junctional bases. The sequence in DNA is TGTGCCAGCACAAACTCAGGGACTAGCGGGGTGGGGCAGTTCTTC. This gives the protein CASTNSGTSGVGQFF.